This T cell receptor beta chain was captured by sequencing in a study of STAT5B mutations in CD4+ large granular lymphocyte leukemia. With V trimmed by 4 bases and J by 8 bases, 3 bases remained unmatched. Germline values: CDR1 SGHNT, CDR2 YENEEA. This CDR3 has 13 amino acids. This clone has a single count. The assay was run at survey level. TCRdb's table, derived via immunoSEQ multiplex PCR, lists solely in-frame clones and lacks some. The table has 20,000 to 30,000 clones, 81% seen once; the top ten hold approximately 0.32%. This TCR was sampled from a human donor in good health. The rearrangement joins TRBV11-3 to TRBJ2-2; 8 nucleotides agree with TRBD2. The sample was CD4+ T cells from blood buffy coats. The CDR3 protein is CASSYSGAGELFF. CDR3 nucleotides: TGTGCCAGCAGCTATAGCGGGGCAGGGGAGCTGTTTTTT.